The T cell receptor (beta chain) under discussion was sequenced for a study of blood T cell repertoires in COVID-19. Across the study: Some COVID-19 samples were acute and others convalescent; all came from the United States, Italy and Spain. PBMCs, B-cell-depleted T cells, or T cells were the source of the cDNA or gDNA that made up the material.

In the authors' workflow: Using reference gene primer amplification, nucleated cell counts were estimated. TCRdb keeps only in-frame clones here, not all; method: immunoSEQ multiplex PCR. V, J and clone size reflect that table, while D and trimming were determined from the DNA. Counted here are approximately 240,000 clones, approximately 90% occurring once; the ten biggest clones make up 10% to 15%. Sequenced material: peripheral blood. The sequence was obtained from a woman between 18 and 30 years old who had recovered from COVID-19.

CDR3 DNA: TGTGCCAGCAGCTTCGTTGGACTAGCGGGAGAGGAGACCCAGTACTTC. Residues: CASSFVGLAGEETQYF. The genes are TRBV9 and TRBJ2-5; 13 bases fit TRBD2. The CDR3 runs 16 residues. In germline, CDR1 is SGDLS, CDR2 YYNGEE. Unmatched junction bases numbered 8, after V lost 4 bases and J lost 5 bases.